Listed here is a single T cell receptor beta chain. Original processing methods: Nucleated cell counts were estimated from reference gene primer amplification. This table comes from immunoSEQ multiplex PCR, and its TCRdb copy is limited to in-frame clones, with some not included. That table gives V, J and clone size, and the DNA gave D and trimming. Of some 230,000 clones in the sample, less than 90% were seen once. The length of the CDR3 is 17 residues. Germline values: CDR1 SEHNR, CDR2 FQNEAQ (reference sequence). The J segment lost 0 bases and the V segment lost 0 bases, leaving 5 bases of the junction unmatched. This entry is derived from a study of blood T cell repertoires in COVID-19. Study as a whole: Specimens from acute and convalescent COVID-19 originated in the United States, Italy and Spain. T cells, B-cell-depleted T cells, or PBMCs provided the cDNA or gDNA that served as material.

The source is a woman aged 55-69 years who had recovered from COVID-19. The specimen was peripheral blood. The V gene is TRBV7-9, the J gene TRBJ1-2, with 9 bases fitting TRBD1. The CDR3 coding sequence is TGTGCCAGCAGCTTAGCAAGGGGACAGGGAGCTAACTATGGCTACACCTTC. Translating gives CASSLARGQGANYGYTF.